These T cell receptor beta chains were read from a single sample in a study of control samples from healthy donors and cancer patients. The method was immunoSEQ multiplex PCR; TCRdb's version includes in-frame clones alone and lacks a portion of them. The sample shows 130,000 or so clones, about 90% of them seen only once. Specimen: blood. The receptors here all came from a young man in good health. Both conserved end residues are part of each CDR3. Each record gives: D gene, V gene, clone size, J gene, CDR3 DNA, CDR3 protein. The D gene is left open where the match is weak. The size entry is marked missing in some rows and otherwise reads once, few, many or a size class.

d_gene: TRBD1
v_gene: TRBV27
abundance: -
j_gene: TRBJ2-7
CDR3nt: TGTGCCAGCAGTTTCCGGGACAGAACTTACGAGCAGTACTTC
CDR3aa: CASSFRDRTYEQYF

d_gene: TRBD1
v_gene: TRBV5-1
abundance: -
j_gene: TRBJ2-5
CDR3nt: TGCGCCAGCAGCTTGGTAGAGGGGGCTACGGAAGAGACCCAGTACTTC
CDR3aa: CASSLVEGATEETQYF

d_gene: -
v_gene: TRBV6-5
abundance: -
j_gene: TRBJ2-7
CDR3nt: TGTGCCAGCAGTTACTCGGGGTATAGCGAGCAGTACTTC
CDR3aa: CASSYSGYSEQYF

d_gene: TRBD1
v_gene: TRBV19
abundance: -
j_gene: TRBJ2-1
CDR3nt: TGTGCCAGTAGTATGTCAGGGGGCAATGAGCAGTTCTTC
CDR3aa: CASSMSGGNEQFF

d_gene: -
v_gene: TRBV5-1
abundance: -
j_gene: TRBJ1-2
CDR3nt: TGCGCCAGCAGCTTTACAGCACCCGACTATGGCTACACCTTC
CDR3aa: CASSFTAPDYGYTF

d_gene: -
v_gene: TRBV19
abundance: -
j_gene: TRBJ1-2
CDR3nt: TGTGCCAGTAGTATAGCCTCGGGCTACACCTTC
CDR3aa: CASSIASGYTF

d_gene: -
v_gene: TRBV5-5
abundance: once
j_gene: TRBJ2-7
CDR3nt: TGTGCCAGCAGCTTGGCCGGACAGACGAGCTCCTACGAGCAGTACTTC
CDR3aa: CASSLAGQTSSYEQYF

d_gene: TRBD1
v_gene: TRBV6-5
abundance: -
j_gene: TRBJ2-3
CDR3nt: TGTGCCATTACCTCCGGGACAGGGACAAATTGGTATTTT
CDR3aa: CAITSGTGTNWYF

d_gene: TRBD2
v_gene: TRBV3-1/TRBV3-2
abundance: -
j_gene: TRBJ2-1
CDR3nt: TGTGCCAGCAGCACCAACGGGGGGGGGCTGAACAATGAGCAGTTCTTC
CDR3aa: CASSTNGGGLNNEQFF

d_gene: TRBD1
v_gene: TRBV6-5
abundance: many
j_gene: TRBJ1-6
CDR3nt: TGTGCCAGCAGCAGACAGGGGAAGGCTTCACCCCTCCACTTT
CDR3aa: CASSRQGKASPLHF

d_gene: -
v_gene: TRBV5-5
abundance: once
j_gene: TRBJ1-1
CDR3nt: TGTGCCAGCAGCTTGGCCTTGTCGCAGAACACTGAAGCTTTCTTT
CDR3aa: CASSLALSQNTEAFF

d_gene: -
v_gene: TRBV10-2
abundance: -
j_gene: TRBJ1-5
CDR3nt: TGCGCCAGCAGACAGGGAGGGGGCAATCAGCCCCAGCATTTT
CDR3aa: CASRQGGGNQPQHF

d_gene: TRBD1
v_gene: TRBV15
abundance: -
j_gene: TRBJ1-5
CDR3nt: TGTGCCACCAGCAGAGATGGGACAGCTTCTTATAGCAATCAGCCCCAGCATTTT
CDR3aa: CATSRDGTASYSNQPQHF

d_gene: TRBD1
v_gene: TRBV27
abundance: -
j_gene: TRBJ2-4
CDR3nt: TGTGCCAGCAGTTCCCTCAGGGGGCGGCGGTACTTC
CDR3aa: CASSSLRGRRYF

d_gene: -
v_gene: TRBV6-2/TRBV6-3
abundance: -
j_gene: TRBJ2-1
CDR3nt: TGTGCCAGCAGCCGTTTCGAGCTCTACAATGAGCAGTTCTTC
CDR3aa: CASSRFELYNEQFF

d_gene: TRBD1
v_gene: TRBV11-2
abundance: -
j_gene: TRBJ1-2
CDR3nt: TGTGCCAGCAGCTTAGGCCCGGCAGGGGGAGGAGGCTACACCTTC
CDR3aa: CASSLGPAGGGGYTF

d_gene: TRBD1
v_gene: TRBV19
abundance: -
j_gene: TRBJ1-6
CDR3nt: TGTGCCAGTACCCTACAGGGGGCGGGTGATTCACCCCTCCACTTT
CDR3aa: CASTLQGAGDSPLHF